These T cell receptor beta chains were read from a single sample in a study of PD-L1 blockade in urothelial cancer. Method: immunoSEQ multiplex PCR; TCRdb's copy keeps in-frame clones and lacks some. The sample contains about 20,000 clones, roughly 88% of which appear only once. The source was PBMCs, collected around atezolizumab (anti-PD-L1) treatment. These receptor sequences come from a man in his fifties with urothelial cancer. Both conserved end residues are part of each CDR3. Fields, in order: V gene, clone size, D gene, J gene, CDR3 protein, CDR3 DNA. A D gene is named only where the DNA matches it firmly. The size of a clone is reported for some rows only, either as once, few or many, or as a class for expanded clones.

TRBV9	-	TRBD2	TRBJ2-3	CASSVVGLAGSTDTQYF	TGTGCCAGCAGCGTAGTGGGACTAGCGGGGAGTACAGATACGCAGTATTTT
TRBV5-5	-	TRBD2	TRBJ2-1	CASSWSLAGVYNEQFF	TGTGCCAGCAGCTGGAGCCTAGCGGGTGTTTACAATGAGCAGTTCTTC
TRBV7-9	few	-	TRBJ1-2	CASSSLQINYGYTF	TGTGCCAGCAGCTCCCTACAGATTAACTATGGCTACACCTTC
TRBV4-2	-	-	TRBJ1-3	CASSSDGTFGSGNTIYF	TGTGCCAGCAGCTCCGATGGGACATTTGGCTCTGGAAACACCATATATTTT
TRBV30	medium-sized	-	TRBJ1-2	CAWRYSGYTF	TGTGCCTGGAGGTACAGTGGCTACACCTTC
TRBV5-1	-	TRBD1	TRBJ1-1	CASRSRTQGAHTEAFF	TGCGCCAGCAGGTCGAGGACACAGGGGGCACACACTGAAGCTTTCTTT
TRBV19	-	-	TRBJ2-7	CASRPSIGGSYEQYF	TGTGCCAGTAGACCCTCCATCGGGGGCTCCTACGAGCAGTACTTC
TRBV9	few	-	TRBJ2-3	CASSVAPTTDTQYF	TGTGCCAGCAGCGTAGCTCCTACCACAGATACGCAGTATTTT
TRBV9	-	TRBD1	TRBJ2-2	CASSVVKGAIETGELFF	TGTGCCAGCAGCGTAGTGAAGGGGGCCATTGAGACCGGGGAGCTGTTTTTT
TRBV7-8	-	TRBD1	TRBJ1-1	CASSLRTGRRDTEAFF	TGTGCCAGCAGCTTAAGGACAGGGCGGCGGGACACTGAAGCTTTCTTT
TRBV4-1	-	TRBD1	TRBJ1-2	CASSQWDRGSDYGYTF	TGCGCCAGCAGCCAGTGGGACAGGGGGTCCGACTATGGCTACACCTTC
TRBV2	-	-	TRBJ2-5	CASRKSEVEETQYF	TGTGCCAGCAGGAAGTCGGAGGTCGAAGAGACCCAGTACTTC